One and the same sample provided the 9 T cell receptor beta chains below, sequenced in a study of cytomegalovirus exposure and HLA in healthy donors. TCRdb keeps only in-frame clones here, not all; method: immunoSEQ multiplex PCR. The table shows about 160,000 clones, with 70% to 90% occurring only once. The sample comprised PBMCs. Source of these receptors: a woman younger than 35 in good health and CMV-seronegative.

In DNA form, the CDR3 reads TGTGCCAGCAGTGAATTCGACAGGGAGACCCAGTACTTC. It codes for CASSEFDRETQYF. The gene calls are TRBV6-1 and TRBJ2-5; tentatively, D is TRBD1 (6 bases). The CDR3 is 13 residues long. Looked up from germline, CDR1 is MNHNS and CDR2 is SASEGT. With 2 bases removed from V and 5 bases from J, the gap between germline ends came to 9 bases.

The chain is built from TRBV4-3 and TRBJ2-7; 14 nucleotides match TRBD2. The CDR3 contains 16 residues. CDR1 LGHNA and CDR2 YSLEER come from the germline V gene. V gave up 3 bases and J gave up 5 bases; unmatched junction bases: 6. The CDR3 region is CASSHSRLAGGNEQYF. The CDR3 nucleotides are TGCGCCAGCAGCCACAGTCGACTAGCGGGAGGGAACGAGCAGTACTTC.

The genes are TRBV19 and TRBJ2-1; TRBD2 is a possible D gene (6 bases). CDR1 is LNHDA, CDR2 SQIVND, per germline (reference sequence). The CDR3 runs 15 residues. V lost 2 bases to trimming and J lost 1 base, with 9 bases between them. The CDR3 nucleotides are TGTGCCAGTAGTATATCCCGGGAGTCCTACAATGAGCAGTTCTTC. Translated: CASSISRESYNEQFF.

V is TRBV9 and J is TRBJ2-7; D is perhaps TRBD2 (7 bases). Trimming took off 3 bases at V and 5 bases at J, with 15 bases between the two ends. Germline V gene sequence: CDR1 SGDLS, CDR2 YYNGEE. The CDR3 spans 14 residues. The CDR3 spells CASSGLGGRDEQYF. CDR3 sequence (DNA): TGTGCCAGCAGCGGCCTCGGGGGGCGCGACGAGCAGTACTTC.

This rearrangement joins TRBV7-8 to TRBJ1-5; 10 positions match TRBD1. The CDR3 is 17 amino acids. J was trimmed by 5 bases and V by 5 bases; bases with no gene match: 12. CDR1 is SGHVS, CDR2 FQNEAQ, per germline. The CDR3 coding sequence is TGTGCCAGCAGCCCAGGGACAGGGGTTAAGCACTATCAGCCCCAGCATTTT. Translating it yields CASSPGTGVKHYQPQHF.

The chain employs TRBV18 and TRBJ2-7; a possible D gene is TRBD2 (6 bases). V lost 4 bases and J 3 bases, leaving 22 bases between the germline ends. The CDR3 has 17 amino acids. Looked up from germline, CDR1 is KGHSH and CDR2 is LQKENI. The CDR3 DNA sequence: TGTGCCAGCTCACGATACGCCGTGGCGGCCGGGAGCTACGAGCAGTACTTC. It translates to CASSRYAVAAGSYEQYF.

This chain joins TRBV15 and TRBJ2-5; 9 bases fit TRBD1. Germline assignment: CDR1 LNHNV and CDR2 YYDKDF (reference sequence). CDR3 length: 14 residues. V was clipped by 11 bases and J by 2 bases; unmatched bases: 9. Here the CDR3 reads CASRRDRDQETQYF. CDR3 bases: TGTGCCTCTCGCCGGGACAGGGATCAAGAGACCCAGTACTTC.

This clone was counted a single time. The V call is TRBV5-1, the J call TRBJ2-1, with D possibly TRBD2 on 5 matching bases. The CDR3 extends over 13 amino acids. Looked up from germline, CDR1 is SGHRS and CDR2 is YFSETQ. V shed 3 bases and J shed 11 bases, with 15 bases lying between them. In nucleotides, the CDR3 is TGCGCCAGCAGCTCCGATCCCACGGGAAAGCAGTTCTTC. Translated, it gives CASSSDPTGKQFF.

The chain joins TRBV11-2 to TRBJ1-1; possibly TRBD1 for D (5 bases). The CDR3 has 16 amino acids. Germline CDR1 SGHAT, CDR2 FQNNGV. The germline V and J ends were trimmed by 3 bases and 7 bases, with 21 bases remaining between them. Here the CDR3 DNA reads TGTGCCAGCAGCTTTCCCCTAGACAGAGCAAGGAATGAAGCTTTCTTT. Translating it yields CASSFPLDRARNEAFF.